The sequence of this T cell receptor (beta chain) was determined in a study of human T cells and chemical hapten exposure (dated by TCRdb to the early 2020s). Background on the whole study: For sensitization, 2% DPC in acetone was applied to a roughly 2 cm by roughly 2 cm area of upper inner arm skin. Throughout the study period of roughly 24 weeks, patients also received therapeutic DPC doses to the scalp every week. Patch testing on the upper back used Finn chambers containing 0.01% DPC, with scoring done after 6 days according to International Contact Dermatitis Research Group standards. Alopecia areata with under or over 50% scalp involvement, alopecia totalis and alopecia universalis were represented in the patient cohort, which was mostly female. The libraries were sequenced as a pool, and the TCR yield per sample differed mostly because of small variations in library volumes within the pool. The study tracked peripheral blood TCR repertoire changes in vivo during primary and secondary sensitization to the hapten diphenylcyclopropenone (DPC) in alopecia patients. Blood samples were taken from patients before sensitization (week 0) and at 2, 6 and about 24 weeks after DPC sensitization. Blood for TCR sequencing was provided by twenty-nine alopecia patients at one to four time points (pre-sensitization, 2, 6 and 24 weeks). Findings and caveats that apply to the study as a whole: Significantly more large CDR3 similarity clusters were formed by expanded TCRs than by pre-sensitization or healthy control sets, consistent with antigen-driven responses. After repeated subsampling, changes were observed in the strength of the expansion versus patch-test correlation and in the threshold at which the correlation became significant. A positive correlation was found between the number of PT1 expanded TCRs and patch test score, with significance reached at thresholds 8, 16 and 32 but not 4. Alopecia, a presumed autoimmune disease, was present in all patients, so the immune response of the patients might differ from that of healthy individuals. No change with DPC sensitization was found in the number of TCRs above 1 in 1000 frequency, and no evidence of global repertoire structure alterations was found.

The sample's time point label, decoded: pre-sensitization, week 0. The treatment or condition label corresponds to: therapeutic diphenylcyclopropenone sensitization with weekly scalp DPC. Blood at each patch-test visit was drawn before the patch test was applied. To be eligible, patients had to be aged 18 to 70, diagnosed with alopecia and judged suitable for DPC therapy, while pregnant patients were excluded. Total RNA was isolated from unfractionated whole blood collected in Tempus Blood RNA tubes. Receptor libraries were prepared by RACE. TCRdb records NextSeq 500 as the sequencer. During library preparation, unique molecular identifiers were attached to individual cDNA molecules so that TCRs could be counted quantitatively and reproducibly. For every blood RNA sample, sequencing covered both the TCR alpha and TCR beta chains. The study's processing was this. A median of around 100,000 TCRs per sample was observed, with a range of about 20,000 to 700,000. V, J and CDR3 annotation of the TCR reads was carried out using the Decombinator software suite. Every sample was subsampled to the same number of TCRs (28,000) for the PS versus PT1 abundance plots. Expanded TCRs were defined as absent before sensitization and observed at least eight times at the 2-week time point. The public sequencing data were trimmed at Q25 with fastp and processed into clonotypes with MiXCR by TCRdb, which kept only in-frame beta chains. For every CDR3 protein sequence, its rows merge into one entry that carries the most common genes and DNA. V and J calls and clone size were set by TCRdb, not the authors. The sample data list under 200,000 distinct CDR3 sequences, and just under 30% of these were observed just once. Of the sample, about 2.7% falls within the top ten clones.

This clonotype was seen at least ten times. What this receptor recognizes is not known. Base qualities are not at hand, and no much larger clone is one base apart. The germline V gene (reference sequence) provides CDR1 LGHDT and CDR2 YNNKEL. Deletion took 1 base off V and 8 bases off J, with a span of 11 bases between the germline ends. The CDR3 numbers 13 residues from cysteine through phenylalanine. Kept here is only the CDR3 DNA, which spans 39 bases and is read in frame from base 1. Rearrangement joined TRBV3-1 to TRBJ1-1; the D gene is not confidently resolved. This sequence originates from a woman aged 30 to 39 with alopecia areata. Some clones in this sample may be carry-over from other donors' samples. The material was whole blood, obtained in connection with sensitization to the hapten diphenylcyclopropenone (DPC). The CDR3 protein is CASSQVLDGEAFF. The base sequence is TGTGCCAGCAGCCAAGTTCTCGATGGGGAAGCTTTCTTT.